Sequencing of this T cell receptor (beta chain) was carried out in a study of T cell responses to AZD1222 COVID-19 vaccine. General study results and limits: Possibly, clonal diversity was underestimated; donors were largely white British and included more females.

This clone was counted between two and nine times. Its antigen is not identified. Method: immunoSEQ multiplex PCR; TCRdb's copy keeps in-frame clones and lacks some. The profile shows some 80,000 clones, about 90% of them singletons. The CDR3 runs 13 residues. The V and J ends lost 1 base and 3 bases respectively, with 6 bases between them. CDR1 MNHNS and CDR2 SASEGT come from the germline V gene. This clonotype originated in an adult in good health. The sample consisted of peripheral blood, taken on day 0 of AZD1222 vaccination. The chain has TRBV6-1 and TRBJ1-2; D call uncertain. The CDR3 DNA is TGTGCCAGCAGTGAAGACAAACACTATGGCTACACCTTC. Amino acids: CASSEDKHYGYTF.